The 8 T cell receptor beta chains below were found in one sample sequenced in a study of T cells in Graves' hyperthyroidism and ophthalmopathy. TCR beta CDR3 region amplification was performed from RNA transcripts. First-round RT-PCR targeting the TCR CDR3 was performed with the HTBI primer set. TCRdb redid the calling of the multiplex PCR reads with MiXCR, one entry per CDR3 protein. The table has 490,000 or so distinct CDR3 sequences, roughly 22% seen once. What was sequenced was blood. These receptors were obtained from a woman in her sixties or seventies with Graves' ophthalmopathy.

About this clonotype: One end of the junction varies from germline; a read error may be responsible. J is TRBJ1-2 and V is TRBV7-6, with 7 bases that match TRBD1. Germline V CDR1 and CDR2: SGHVS, FNYEAQ. The CDR3 spans 16 residues. Here the CDR3 reads CASSFQTGELDYSYTF. CDR3 in DNA: TGTGCCAGCAGCTTTCAAACAGGGGAGTTGGACTATAGCTACACCTTC. Filled out from reference TRBV7-6 and TRBJ1-2, the complete variable domain reads GAGVSQSPRYKVTKRGQDVALRCDPISGHVSLYWYRQALGQGPEFLTYFNYEAQQDKSGLPNDRFSAERPEGSISTLTIQRTEQRDSAMYRCASSFQTGELDYSYTFGSGTRLTVV.

This chain uses TRBV30 with TRBJ1-6, with TRBD1 matching 8 bases. From germline, CDR1 is GTSNPN and CDR2 SVGIG (reference sequence). V lost 1 base to trimming and J lost 10 bases; unmatched junction nucleotides: 6. This CDR3 region has 14 residues. CDR3 in amino acids: CAWSAGQGGSPLHF. DNA for the CDR3: TGTGCCTGGAGTGCTGGACAGGGAGGCTCACCCCTCCACTTT.

The table lists this clonotype with a few counts. V gene TRBV5-1 combines with J gene TRBJ2-1, with 12 bases lining up with TRBD2. Losses at the gene ends were 4 bases for V and 0 bases for J; bases not matched to a gene: 5. The length of the CDR3 is 17 residues. In germline, CDR1 is SGHRS, CDR2 YFSETQ. Here the CDR3 reads CASSGLAGISSYNEQFF. CDR3 DNA: TGCGCCAGCAGCGGACTAGCGGGAATAAGCTCCTACAATGAGCAGTTCTTC. Drawing the rest from reference TRBV5-1 and TRBJ2-1, the complete variable domain is KAGVTQTPRYLIKTRGQQVTLSCSPISGHRSVSWYQQTPGQGLQFLFEYFSETQRNKGNFPGRFSGRQFSNSRSEMNVSTLELGDSALYLCASSGLAGISSYNEQFFGPGTRLTVL.

This clonotype turned up a few times. This sequence joins TRBV24-1 and TRBJ2-2; unclear D gene. The CDR3 consists of 12 residues. Germline V CDR1 and CDR2: KGHDR, SFDVKD. Trimming removed 4 bases at V and 3 bases at J, with 2 bases between. CDR3 residues: CATSEDTGELFF. DNA of the CDR3: TGTGCCACCAGTGAAGACACCGGGGAGCTGTTTTTT.

The table lists this clonotype with a few counts. CDR3 loop: CSVSQGAGTEAFF. For the CDR3, the DNA is TGCAGCGTTTCACAGGGGGCGGGTACTGAAGCTTTCTTT. The rearrangement joins TRBV29-1 to TRBJ1-1; 9 nucleotides match TRBD1. With 5 bases clipped from V and 5 bases from J, the junction kept 6 bases outside the gene matches. This CDR3 has 13 residues. Germline assignment: CDR1 SQVTM and CDR2 ANQGSEA.

This clonotype occurred once. The V and J genes are TRBV9 and TRBJ2-2; D perhaps matches TRBD1 (6 bases). V lost 4 bases, J lost 0 bases, and 13 bases lay in between. CDR3 length: 16 amino acids. Germline CDR1 is SGDLS and CDR2 is YYNGEE. Here the CDR3 DNA reads TGTGCCAGCAGCCCCACAGGGCTCGCGAACACCGGGGAGCTGTTTTTT. Protein: CASSPTGLANTGELFF.

This rearrangement joins TRBV6-2 or TRBV6-3 to TRBJ2-7; 9 bases fit TRBD1. This CDR3 comprises 15 residues. Germline V lookup: CDR1 MNHEY, CDR2 SVGEGT. The trim removed 6 bases at V and 2 bases at J, leaving 8 bases unmatched. CDR3 sequence: CASRGPGQGTYEQYF. Here the CDR3 DNA reads TGTGCCAGCAGAGGACCGGGACAGGGCACCTACGAGCAGTACTTC.

CDR3 amino acids: CASKILAGGLSYNEQFF. The DNA of the CDR3 is TGCGCCAGCAAGATACTAGCGGGAGGGTTGTCCTACAATGAGCAGTTCTTC. This chain links TRBV10-2 with TRBJ2-1; 13 bases are a match to TRBD2. V gave up 7 bases and J gave up 1 base; unmatched junction bases: 7. The CDR3 loop spans 17 amino acids. Germline-derived CDR1 and CDR2 are WSHSY and SAAADI.